Following are 15 T cell receptor beta chains from one sample sequenced in a study of blood T cells in healthy people across ages. Together with a sample-barcoded 5' primer, a J-beta primer mix was included in a second PCR lasting about 6 to 11 cycles. TCRdb fed the 5' RACE reads into MiXCR, producing one record per CDR3 protein. The profile shows hundreds of thousands of distinct CDR3 sequences, roughly 41% of them singletons. The sequenced material came from blood. These receptors were taken from a man aged 80 or over in good health.

V gene TRBV6-1 combines with J gene TRBJ1-5, with a possible D match to TRBD1 (6 bases). Germline values: CDR1 MNHNS, CDR2 SASEGT. This CDR3 is 15 amino acids long. Between the trimmed V and J ends, which lost 6 bases and 9 bases, there was a span of 21 bases. The CDR3 bases are TGTGCCAGCAGAGGACAGACCCTTGGGGGGTGGCCCCAGCATTTT. Its protein product is CASRGQTLGGWPQHF.

The chain links TRBV9 to TRBJ2-7, with 9 bases lining up with TRBD2. The CDR3 totals 14 residues. V shed 3 bases, J shed 7 bases, and the junction held 8 bases outside the gene matches. CDR1 is SGDLS and CDR2 is YYNGEE in the germline V gene. The CDR3 DNA sequence: TGTGCCAGCAGCGCCCAGACTAGCGGCAATGAGCAGTACTTC. It codes for CASSAQTSGNEQYF.

Of note for this clonotype: A much larger clone lies a single base off, so this may be a read error. The chain combines TRBV5-1 with TRBJ2-5; D gene ambiguous. Between the trimmed V and J ends, which lost 0 bases and 2 bases, there was a span of 8 bases. This CDR3 comprises 14 residues. Looked up from germline, CDR1 is SGHRS and CDR2 is YFSETQ. The CDR3 DNA follows: TGCGCCAGCAGCTTGGGAATCGGGCAAGAGACCCAGTACTTC. Its protein product is CASSLGIGQETQYF.

This clonotype showed up just once. The chain is built from TRBV7-6 and TRBJ1-5, with D possibly being TRBD1 (5 bases). The CDR3 totals 14 residues. In germline, CDR1 is SGHVS, CDR2 FNYEAQ. With 1 base removed from V and 4 bases from J, the gap between germline ends came to 8 bases. For the CDR3, the DNA is TGTGCCAGCAGCTTAGGGGGGGTTAATCAGCCCCAGCATTTT. Its translation is CASSLGGVNQPQHF.

The chain uses TRBV28 and TRBJ2-1; TRBD1 matches 9 bases. Trimming removed 3 bases from V and 5 bases from J; junction bases left unmatched: 20. This CDR3 has 20 residues. Germline V CDR1 and CDR2: MDHEN, SYDVKM. The CDR3 bases are TGTGCCAGCAGTTTCCCCCGCTACCGGGACAGGGACCTCCTTGACAATGAGCAGTTCTTC. Amino acid sequence: CASSFPRYRDRDLLDNEQFF.

This clonotype showed up just once. This rearrangement joins TRBV7-2 to TRBJ2-1; D gene unclear. V gave up 5 bases and J gave up 5 bases, with 7 bases separating them. Germline loops: CDR1 SGHTA, CDR2 FQGNSA. The CDR3 length is 12 residues. CDR3 sequence (DNA): TGTGCCAGCAGCCCTATTAACAATGAGCAGTTCTTC. Residues: CASSPINNEQFF.

The V call is TRBV14, the J call TRBJ2-5; possible D gene TRBD2, 6 bases. Deletions cut 4 bases from V and 8 bases from J, with 17 bases between. CDR1 and CDR2 (germline): SGHDN, FVKESK. The CDR3 is made up of 14 amino acids. This CDR3 is CASSPRAGGDTQYF. In DNA, the CDR3 is TGTGCCAGCAGCCCACGAGCGGGCGGGGATACCCAGTACTTC.

This clonotype was counted a few times. This chain connects TRBV5-1 to TRBJ1-2; D may be TRBD1 (6 bases). V lost 0 bases and J 5 bases, leaving 11 bases between the germline ends. The length of the CDR3 is 14 residues. The germline CDR1 and CDR2 sequences are SGHRS and YFSETQ. This chain's CDR3 is CASSLGQGLYGYTF. The CDR3 DNA reads as TGCGCCAGCAGCTTGGGGCAGGGGCTGTATGGCTACACCTTC.

This clonotype occurred many times. This rearrangement joins TRBV7-2 to TRBJ2-7; TRBD1 is a possible D gene (5 bases). Trimming took 4 bases from V and 3 from J, leaving 10 bases between them. This CDR3 has 13 amino acids. Germline V gene lookup returns CDR1 SGHTA and CDR2 FQGNSA. CDR3 in amino acids: CASSWSDSYEQYF. The CDR3 nucleotides are TGTGCCAGCAGCTGGTCCGACAGCTACGAGCAGTACTTC.

The sample holds many counts of this clonotype. The chain couples TRBV30 to TRBJ2-1; the match to TRBD1 covers 7 bases. J was trimmed by 4 bases and V by 5 bases; bases with no gene match: 8. The CDR3 has 14 residues. The germline V gene has CDR1 GTSNPN and CDR2 SVGIG (reference sequence). The CDR3, as DNA: TGTGCCTGGTCATCGGACAGGATTTACAATGAGCAGTTCTTC. It encodes CAWSSDRIYNEQFF.

The V gene is TRBV7-9, the J gene TRBJ2-7; D might be TRBD2 (5 bases). Germline V gene sequence: CDR1 SEHNR, CDR2 FQNEAQ (reference sequence). The CDR3 has 16 amino acids. The V and J ends lost 5 bases and 0 bases respectively, with 17 bases between them. CDR3 nucleotides: TGTGCCAGCAGCCCCCCGGGGAAGATTAGCTCCTACGAGCAGTACTTC. Its protein product is CASSPPGKISSYEQYF. The full variable domain, with the rest looked up from reference TRBV7-9 and TRBJ2-7, is DTGVSQNPRHKITKRGQNVTFRCDPISEHNRLYWYRQTLGQGPEFLTYFQNEAQLEKSRLLSDRFSAERPKGSFSTLEIQRTEQGDSAMYLCASSPPGKISSYEQYFGPGTRLTVT.

About this clonotype: A read error may produce the germline difference seen at one junction end. The chain has TRBV6-2 or TRBV6-3 and TRBJ1-2; D is ambiguous. Germline values: CDR1 MNHEY, CDR2 SVGEGT. The CDR3 spans 14 residues. The CDR3 DNA sequence: TGTGCCAGCAGTGATGGACTTTCGAGGACTGGCTGCACCTTC. Protein sequence: CASSDGLSRTGCTF.

This chain uses TRBV28 with TRBJ2-7; 9 positions match TRBD1. The germline V gene encodes CDR1 MDHEN and CDR2 SYDVKM. The CDR3 loop spans 14 amino acids. V dropped 7 bases and J dropped 3; count of bases not matched to a gene: 7. The CDR3 DNA is TGTGCCAGCATTGCCGGGACAGGGTTCTACGAGCAGTACTTC. This sequence encodes CASIAGTGFYEQYF.

This chain connects TRBV6-2 or TRBV6-3 to TRBJ2-7; 12 nucleotides line up with TRBD1. CDR1 MNHEY and CDR2 SVGEGT come from the germline V gene. After removal of 2 bases from V and 4 bases from J, the junction contained 9 bases not matched to a gene. This CDR3 has 17 residues. The CDR3 reads CASSYPLLGQGAYEQYF. In DNA form, the CDR3 reads TGTGCCAGCAGTTACCCACTATTGGGACAGGGGGCTTACGAGCAGTACTTC.

This clonotype was seen a handful of times. This sequence joins TRBV9 and TRBJ2-1, with TRBD2 matching over 12 bases. CDR3 size: 16 residues. J lost 8 bases, V lost 4 bases, and 10 bases had no gene match. Germline loops: CDR1 SGDLS, CDR2 YYNGEE. The CDR3 nucleotides are TGTGCCAGCAGCATGCTTACTAGCGGGGGGAGGGATGAGCAGTTCTTC. It is translated as CASSMLTSGGRDEQFF.